A selection of T cell receptor beta chains follows, all from one sample in a study of early T cells in non-severe SARS-CoV-2 infection. TCRdb reprocessed the 5' RACE reads with MiXCR, giving one entry per CDR3 protein. The data hold 86,000 or so distinct CDR3 sequences, with roughly 13% observed a single time. Sequencing was performed on whole blood. The receptor source for this set is an adult who was a healthcare worker with PCR-confirmed SARS-CoV-2 infection or an uninfected control (not recorded which). CDR3s include the opening cysteine and the closing phenylalanine or tryptophan. D genes are given only for firm matches. Some rows have no size entry. The others give once, few or many, or a class for an expanded clone.

size,D,V,J,CDR3,DNA
few,-,TRBV30,TRBJ2-3,CAWGRGDTQYF,TGTGCCTGGGGGAGGGGGGATACGCAGTATTTT
-,-,TRBV4-1,TRBJ2-5,CASSQDYPDAETQYF,TGCGCCAGCAGCCAAGATTATCCTGACGCGGAGACCCAGTACTTC
many,-,TRBV5-4,TRBJ2-5,CASTTSGLTRKTQYF,TGTGCCAGCACCACCTCCGGACTAACCAGAAAGACCCAGTACTTC
many,TRBD1,TRBV6-1,TRBJ2-4,CASSEQGVTKNIQYF,TGTGCCAGCAGTGAACAGGGGGTTACCAAAAACATTCAGTACTTC
few,-,TRBV4-1,TRBJ1-5,CASSQLGVGQPQHF,TGCGCCAGCAGCCAGCTTGGGGTTGGACAGCCCCAGCATTTT
many,TRBD2,TRBV19,TRBJ2-2,CASSIVTSGTNTGELFF,TGTGCCAGTAGTATAGTAACTAGCGGGACGAACACCGGGGAGCTGTTTTTT
many,-,TRBV3-1,TRBJ2-2,CASSQDGLVAFANTGELFF,TGTGCCAGCAGCCAAGATGGACTCGTGGCCTTTGCGAACACCGGGGAGCTGTTTTTT
few,-,TRBV7-2,TRBJ2-3,CASSRALGAQDTQYF,TGTGCCAGCAGCCGCGCGCTAGGGGCTCAAGATACGCAGTATTTT
few,-,TRBV28,TRBJ2-7,CASSLGDLSYEQYF,TGTGCCAGCAGTTTGGGGGACTTATCCTACGAGCAGTACTTC
many,TRBD2,TRBV30,TRBJ2-5,CAWSGEREADGETQYF,TGTGCCTGGAGTGGTGAGCGGGAGGCGGATGGGGAGACCCAGTACTTC
few,TRBD1,TRBV5-1,TRBJ1-2,CASSLSTGDASIYGYTF,TGCGCCAGCAGCCTCTCGACAGGGGACGCCTCTATCTATGGCTACACCTTC
-,-,TRBV4-2,TRBJ2-1,CASSQEPYYNEQFF,TGTGCCAGCAGCCAAGAACCGTACTACAATGAGCAGTTCTTC
-,TRBD1,TRBV19,TRBJ2-7,CASSTGGITYEQYF,TGTGCCAGTAGTACAGGGGGCATCACCTACGAGCAGTACTTC
-,TRBD1,TRBV20-1,TRBJ2-7,CSARNSRDRGNEQYF,TGCAGTGCTAGAAACAGCCGGGACAGGGGGAACGAGCAGTACTTC